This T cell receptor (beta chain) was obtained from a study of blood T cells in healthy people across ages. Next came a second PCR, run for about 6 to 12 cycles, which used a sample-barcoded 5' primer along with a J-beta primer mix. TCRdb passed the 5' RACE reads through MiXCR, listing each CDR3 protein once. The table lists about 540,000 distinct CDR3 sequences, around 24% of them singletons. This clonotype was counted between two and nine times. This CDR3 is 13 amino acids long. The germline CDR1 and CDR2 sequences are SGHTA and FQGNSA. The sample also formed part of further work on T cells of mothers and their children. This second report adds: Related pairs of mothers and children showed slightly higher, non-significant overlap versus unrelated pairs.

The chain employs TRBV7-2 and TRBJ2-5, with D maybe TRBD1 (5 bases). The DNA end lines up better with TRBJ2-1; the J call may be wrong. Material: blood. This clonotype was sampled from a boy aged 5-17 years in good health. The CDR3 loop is CASTSGIYNEQFF. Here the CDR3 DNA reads TGTGCCAGCACCTCAGGGATCTACAATGAGCAGTTCTTC.